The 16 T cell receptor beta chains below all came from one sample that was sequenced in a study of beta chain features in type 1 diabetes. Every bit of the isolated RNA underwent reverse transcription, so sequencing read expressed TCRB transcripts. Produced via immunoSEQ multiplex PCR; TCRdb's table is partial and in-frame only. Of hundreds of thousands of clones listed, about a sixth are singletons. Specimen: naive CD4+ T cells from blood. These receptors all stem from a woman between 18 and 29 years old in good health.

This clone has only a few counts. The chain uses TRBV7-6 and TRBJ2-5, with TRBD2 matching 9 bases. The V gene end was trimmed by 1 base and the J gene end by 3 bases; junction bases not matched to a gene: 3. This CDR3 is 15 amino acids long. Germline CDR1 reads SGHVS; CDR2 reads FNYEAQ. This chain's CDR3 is CASSLGREGEETQYF. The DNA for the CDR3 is TGTGCCAGCAGCTTAGGGCGGGAGGGAGAAGAGACCCAGTACTTC.

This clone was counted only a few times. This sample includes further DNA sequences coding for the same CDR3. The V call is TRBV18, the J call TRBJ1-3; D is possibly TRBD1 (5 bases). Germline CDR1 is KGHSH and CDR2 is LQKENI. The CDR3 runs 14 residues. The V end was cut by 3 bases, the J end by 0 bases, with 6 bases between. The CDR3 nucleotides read TGTGCCAGCTCACCTGGGACCTCTGGAAACACCATATATTTT. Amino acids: CASSPGTSGNTIYF.

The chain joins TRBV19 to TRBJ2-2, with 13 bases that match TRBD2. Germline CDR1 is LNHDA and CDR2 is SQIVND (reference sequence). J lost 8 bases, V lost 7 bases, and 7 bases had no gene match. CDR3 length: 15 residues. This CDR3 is CASTSMTSGRGELFF. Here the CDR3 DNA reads TGTGCCAGTACCTCGATGACTAGCGGGAGGGGGGAGCTGTTTTTT. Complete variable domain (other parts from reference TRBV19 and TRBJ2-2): DGGITQSPKYLFRKEGQNVTLSCEQNLNHDAMYWYRQDPGQGLRLIYYSQIVNDFQKGDIAEGYSVSREKKESFPLTVTSAQKNPTAFYLCASTSMTSGRGELFFGEGSRLTVL.

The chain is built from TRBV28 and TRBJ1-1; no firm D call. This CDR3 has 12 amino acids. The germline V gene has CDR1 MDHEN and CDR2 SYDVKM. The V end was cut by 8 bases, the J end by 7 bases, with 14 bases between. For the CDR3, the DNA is TGTGCCAGCCTAAGCAACGAGGTTGAAGCTTTCTTT. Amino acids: CASLSNEVEAFF. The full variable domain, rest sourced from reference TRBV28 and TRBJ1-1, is DVKVTQSSRYLVKRTGEKVFLECVQDMDHENMFWYRQDPGLGLRLIYFSYDVKMKEKGDIPEGYSVSREKKERFSLILESASTNQTSMYLCASLSNEVEAFFGQGTRLTVV.

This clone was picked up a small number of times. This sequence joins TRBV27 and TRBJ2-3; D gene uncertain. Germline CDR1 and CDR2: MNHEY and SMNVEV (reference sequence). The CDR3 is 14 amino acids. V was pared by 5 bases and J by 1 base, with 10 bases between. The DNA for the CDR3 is TGTGCCAGCAGTGGAAGAAGGGGCACAGATACGCAGTATTTT. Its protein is CASSGRRGTDTQYF.

The CDR3 coding sequence is TGCAGCGTCGCCCCGGGCCTCACAGGGGGGGGTACCTATGGCTACACCTTC. Amino acids: CSVAPGLTGGGTYGYTF. This chain links TRBV29-1 with TRBJ1-2, with 8 positions matching TRBD1. The germline V gene has CDR1 SQVTM and CDR2 ANQGSEA. V was clipped by 6 bases and J by 4 bases; unmatched bases: 19. This CDR3 comprises 17 residues.

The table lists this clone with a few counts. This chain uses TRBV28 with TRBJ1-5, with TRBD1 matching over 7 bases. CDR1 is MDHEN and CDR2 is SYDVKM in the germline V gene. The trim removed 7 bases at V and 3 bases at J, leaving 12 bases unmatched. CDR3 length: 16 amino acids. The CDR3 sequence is CASNLFRDRNNQPQHF. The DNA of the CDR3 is TGTGCCAGCAACCTCTTCCGGGACAGAAACAATCAGCCCCAGCATTTT.

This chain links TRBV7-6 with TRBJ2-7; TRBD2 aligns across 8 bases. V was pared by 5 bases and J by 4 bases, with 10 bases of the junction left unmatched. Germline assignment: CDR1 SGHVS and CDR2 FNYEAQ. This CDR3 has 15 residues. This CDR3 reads CASSPRAGGNYEQYF. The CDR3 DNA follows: TGTGCCAGCAGCCCCCGGGCGGGAGGAAATTACGAGCAGTACTTC. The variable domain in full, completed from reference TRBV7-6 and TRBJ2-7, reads GAGVSQSPRYKVTKRGQDVALRCDPISGHVSLYWYRQALGQGPEFLTYFNYEAQQDKSGLPNDRFSAERPEGSISTLTIQRTEQRDSAMYRCASSPRAGGNYEQYFGPGTRLTVT.

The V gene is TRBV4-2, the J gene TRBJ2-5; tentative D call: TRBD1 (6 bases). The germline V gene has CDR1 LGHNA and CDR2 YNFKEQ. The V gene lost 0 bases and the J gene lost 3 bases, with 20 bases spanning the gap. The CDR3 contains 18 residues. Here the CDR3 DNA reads TGTGCCAGCAGCCAAGATCGCCCCTCGCTCCGACAGGAAGAGACCCAGTACTTC. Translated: CASSQDRPSLRQEETQYF.

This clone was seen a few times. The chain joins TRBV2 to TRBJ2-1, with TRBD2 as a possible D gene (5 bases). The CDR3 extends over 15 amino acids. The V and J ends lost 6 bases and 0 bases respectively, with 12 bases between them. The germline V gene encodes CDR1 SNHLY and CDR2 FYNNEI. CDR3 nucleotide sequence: TGTGCCAGCAGGGAGACGGGAAGCTCCTACAATGAGCAGTTCTTC. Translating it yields CASRETGSSYNEQFF.

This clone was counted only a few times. This CDR3 reads CASSEFTGNTIYF. In nucleotides, the CDR3 is TGTGCCAGCTCGGAGTTCACTGGAAACACCATATATTTT. This chain uses TRBV6-6 with TRBJ1-3, with no clear D. Germline values: CDR1 MNHNY, CDR2 SVGAGI (reference sequence). There are 13 residues in the CDR3. V lost 8 bases, J lost 2 bases, and 10 bases lay in between.

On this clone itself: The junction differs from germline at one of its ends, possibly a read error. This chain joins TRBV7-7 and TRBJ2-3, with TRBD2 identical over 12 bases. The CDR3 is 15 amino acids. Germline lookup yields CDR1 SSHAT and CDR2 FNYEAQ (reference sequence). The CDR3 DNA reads TGTGCTAGCAGCTTACTAGCGGGAGGTGGAGATACGCAGTATTTT. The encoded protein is CASSLLAGGGDTQYF.

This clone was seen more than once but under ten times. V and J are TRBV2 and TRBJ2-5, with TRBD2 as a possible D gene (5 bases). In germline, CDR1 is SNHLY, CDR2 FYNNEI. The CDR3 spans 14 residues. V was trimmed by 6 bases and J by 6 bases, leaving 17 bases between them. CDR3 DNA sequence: TGTGCCAGCAGCCTCACTAGTTTGAGAAAGACCCAGTACTTC. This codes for CASSLTSLRKTQYF.

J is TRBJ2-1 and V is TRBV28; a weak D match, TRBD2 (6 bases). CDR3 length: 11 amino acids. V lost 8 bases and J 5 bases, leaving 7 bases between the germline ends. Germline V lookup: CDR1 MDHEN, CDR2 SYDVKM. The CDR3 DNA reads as TGTGCCAGCTCGGGGGACAATGAGCAGTTCTTC. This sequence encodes CASSGDNEQFF.

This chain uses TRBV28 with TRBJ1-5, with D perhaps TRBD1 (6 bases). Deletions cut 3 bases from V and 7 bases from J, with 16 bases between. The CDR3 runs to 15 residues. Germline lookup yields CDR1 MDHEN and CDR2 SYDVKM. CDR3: CASSFLGAEKQPQHF. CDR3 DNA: TGTGCCAGCAGTTTCTTGGGGGCGGAAAAACAGCCCCAGCATTTT. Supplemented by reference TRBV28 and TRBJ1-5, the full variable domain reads DVKVTQSSRYLVKRTGEKVFLECVQDMDHENMFWYRQDPGLGLRLIYFSYDVKMKEKGDIPEGYSVSREKKERFSLILESASTNQTSMYLCASSFLGAEKQPQHFGDGTRLSIL.

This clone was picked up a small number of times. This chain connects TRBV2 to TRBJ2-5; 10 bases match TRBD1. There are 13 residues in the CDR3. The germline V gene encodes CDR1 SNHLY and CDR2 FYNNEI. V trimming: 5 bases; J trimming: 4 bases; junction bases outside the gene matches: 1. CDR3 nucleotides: TGTGCCAGCAGTTGGGACAGGGGAGAGACCCAGTACTTC. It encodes CASSWDRGETQYF.